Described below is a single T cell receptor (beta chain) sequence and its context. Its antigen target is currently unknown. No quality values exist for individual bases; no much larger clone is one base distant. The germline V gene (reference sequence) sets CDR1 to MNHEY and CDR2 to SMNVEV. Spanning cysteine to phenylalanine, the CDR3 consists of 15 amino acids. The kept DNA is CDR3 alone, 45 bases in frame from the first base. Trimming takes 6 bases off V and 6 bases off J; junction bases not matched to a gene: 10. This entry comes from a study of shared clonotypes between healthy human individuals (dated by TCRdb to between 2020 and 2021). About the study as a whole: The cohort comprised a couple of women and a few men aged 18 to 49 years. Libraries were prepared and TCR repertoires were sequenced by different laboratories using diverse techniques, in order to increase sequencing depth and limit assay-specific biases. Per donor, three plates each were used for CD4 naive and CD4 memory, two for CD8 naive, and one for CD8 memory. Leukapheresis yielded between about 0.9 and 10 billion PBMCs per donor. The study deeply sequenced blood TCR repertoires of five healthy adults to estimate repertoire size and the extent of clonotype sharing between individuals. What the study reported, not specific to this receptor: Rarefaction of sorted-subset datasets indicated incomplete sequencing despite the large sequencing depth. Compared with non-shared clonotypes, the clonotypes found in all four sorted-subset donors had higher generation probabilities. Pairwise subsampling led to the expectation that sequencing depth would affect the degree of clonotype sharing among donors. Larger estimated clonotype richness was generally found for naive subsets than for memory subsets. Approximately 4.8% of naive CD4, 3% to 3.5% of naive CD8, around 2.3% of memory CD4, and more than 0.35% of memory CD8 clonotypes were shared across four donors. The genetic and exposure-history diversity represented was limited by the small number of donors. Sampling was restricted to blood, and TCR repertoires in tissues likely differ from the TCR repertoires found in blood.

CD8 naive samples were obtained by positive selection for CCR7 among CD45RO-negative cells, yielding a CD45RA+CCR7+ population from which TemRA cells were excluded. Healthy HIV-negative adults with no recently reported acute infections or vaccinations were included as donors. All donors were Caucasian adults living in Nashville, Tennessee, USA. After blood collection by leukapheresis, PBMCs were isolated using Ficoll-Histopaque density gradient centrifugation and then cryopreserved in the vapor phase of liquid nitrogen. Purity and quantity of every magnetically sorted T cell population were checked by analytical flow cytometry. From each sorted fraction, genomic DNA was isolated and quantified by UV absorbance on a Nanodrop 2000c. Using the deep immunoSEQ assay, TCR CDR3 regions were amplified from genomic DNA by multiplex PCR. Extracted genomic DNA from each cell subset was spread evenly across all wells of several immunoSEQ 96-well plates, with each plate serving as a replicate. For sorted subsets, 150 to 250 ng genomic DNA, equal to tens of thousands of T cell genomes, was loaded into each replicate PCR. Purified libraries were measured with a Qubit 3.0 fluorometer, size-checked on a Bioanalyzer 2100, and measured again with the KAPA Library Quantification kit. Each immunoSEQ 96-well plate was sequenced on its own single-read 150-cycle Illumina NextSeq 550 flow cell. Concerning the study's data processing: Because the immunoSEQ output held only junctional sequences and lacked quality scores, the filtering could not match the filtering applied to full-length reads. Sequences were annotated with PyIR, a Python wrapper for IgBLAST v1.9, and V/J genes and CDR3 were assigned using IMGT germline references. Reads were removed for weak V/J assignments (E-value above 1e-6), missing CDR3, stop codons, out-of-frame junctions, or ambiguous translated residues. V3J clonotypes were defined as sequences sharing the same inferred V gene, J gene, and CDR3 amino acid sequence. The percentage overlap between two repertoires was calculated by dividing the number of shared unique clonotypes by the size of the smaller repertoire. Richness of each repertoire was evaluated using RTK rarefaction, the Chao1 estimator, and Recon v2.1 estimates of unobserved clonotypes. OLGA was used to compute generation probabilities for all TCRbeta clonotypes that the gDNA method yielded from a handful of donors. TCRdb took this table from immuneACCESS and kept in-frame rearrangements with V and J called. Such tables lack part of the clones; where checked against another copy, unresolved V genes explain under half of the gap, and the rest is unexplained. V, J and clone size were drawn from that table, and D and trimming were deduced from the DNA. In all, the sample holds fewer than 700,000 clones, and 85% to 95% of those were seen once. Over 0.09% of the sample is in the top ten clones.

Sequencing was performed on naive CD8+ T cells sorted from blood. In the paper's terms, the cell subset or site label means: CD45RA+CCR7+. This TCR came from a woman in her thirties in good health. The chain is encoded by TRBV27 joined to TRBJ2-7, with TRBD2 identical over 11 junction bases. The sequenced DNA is TGTGCCAGCAGACCAACGACTAGCGGGATAATCGAGCAGTACTTC. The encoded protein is CASRPTTSGIIEQYF.